This TCR beta chain was identified during a study of cytomegalovirus exposure and HLA in healthy donors. V lost 2 bases to trimming and J lost 3 bases, with 12 bases between them. Germline values: CDR1 KGHSH, CDR2 LQKENI. This CDR3 comprises 15 residues. The data were produced by immunoSEQ multiplex PCR, yet TCRdb's version contains in-frame clones alone and is incomplete. The sample gives about 140,000 clones, roughly four fifths of which show up once; approximately 1.4% is in the top ten. This sequence was found in a woman aged 25-40 years in good health and CMV-seronegative. Sequencing was carried out using PBMCs. V is TRBV18 and J is TRBJ2-3, with D possibly TRBD1 on 6 matching bases. This chain's CDR3 is CASSPSPRGTDTQYF. The CDR3 DNA is TGTGCCAGCTCACCAAGCCCCAGGGGTACAGATACGCAGTATTTT.